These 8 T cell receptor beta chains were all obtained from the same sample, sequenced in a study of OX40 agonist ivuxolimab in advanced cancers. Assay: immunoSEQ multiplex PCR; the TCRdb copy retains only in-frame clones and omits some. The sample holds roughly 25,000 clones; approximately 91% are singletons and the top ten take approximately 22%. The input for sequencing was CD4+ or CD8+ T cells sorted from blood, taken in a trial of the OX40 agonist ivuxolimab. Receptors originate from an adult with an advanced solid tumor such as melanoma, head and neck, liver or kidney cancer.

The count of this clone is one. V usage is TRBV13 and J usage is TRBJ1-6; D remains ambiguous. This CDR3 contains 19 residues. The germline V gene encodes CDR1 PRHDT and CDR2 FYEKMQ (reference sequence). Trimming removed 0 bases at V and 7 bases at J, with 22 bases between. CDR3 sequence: CASSLGSAAFAMENSPLHF. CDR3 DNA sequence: TGTGCCAGCAGCTTAGGTTCAGCAGCATTCGCCATGGAAAATTCACCCCTCCACTTT.

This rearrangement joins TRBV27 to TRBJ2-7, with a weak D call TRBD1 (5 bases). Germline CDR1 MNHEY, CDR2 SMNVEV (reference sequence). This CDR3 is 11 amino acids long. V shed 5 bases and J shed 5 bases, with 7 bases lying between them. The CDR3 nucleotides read TGTGCCAGCAGTCTCAGGGACGAGCAGTACTTC. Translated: CASSLRDEQYF.

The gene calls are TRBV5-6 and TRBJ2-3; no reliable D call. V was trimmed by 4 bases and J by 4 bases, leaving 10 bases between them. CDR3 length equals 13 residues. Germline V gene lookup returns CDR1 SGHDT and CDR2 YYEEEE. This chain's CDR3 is CASSLYNPDTQYF. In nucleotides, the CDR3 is TGTGCCAGCAGCCTTTACAATCCAGATACGCAGTATTTT.

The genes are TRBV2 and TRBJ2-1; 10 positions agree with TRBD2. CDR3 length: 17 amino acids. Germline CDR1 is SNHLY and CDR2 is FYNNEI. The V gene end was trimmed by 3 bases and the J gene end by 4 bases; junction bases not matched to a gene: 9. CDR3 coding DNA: TGTGCCAGCAGTGACCCCAACCTAGCGGGAGTTTACAATGAGCAGTTCTTC. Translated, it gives CASSDPNLAGVYNEQFF.

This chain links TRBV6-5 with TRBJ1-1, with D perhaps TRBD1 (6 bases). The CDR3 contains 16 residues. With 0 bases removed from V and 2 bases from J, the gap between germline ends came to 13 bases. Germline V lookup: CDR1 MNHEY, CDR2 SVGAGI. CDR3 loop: CASSYSAGQSNTEAFF. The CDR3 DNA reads TGTGCCAGCAGTTACTCGGCCGGACAGTCAAACACTGAAGCTTTCTTT.

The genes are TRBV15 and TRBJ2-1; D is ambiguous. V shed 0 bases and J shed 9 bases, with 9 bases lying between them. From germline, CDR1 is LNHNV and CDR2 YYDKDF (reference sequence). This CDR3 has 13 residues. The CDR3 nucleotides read TGTGCCACCAGCAGAGAGAACACTCCTGAGCAGTTCTTC. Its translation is CATSRENTPEQFF.

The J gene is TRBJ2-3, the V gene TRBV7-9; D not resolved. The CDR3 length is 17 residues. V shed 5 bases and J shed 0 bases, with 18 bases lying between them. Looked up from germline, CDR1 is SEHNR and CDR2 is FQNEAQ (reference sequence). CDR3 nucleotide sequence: TGTGCCAGCAGCCCCCCCCGCGGCAGACAAAGCACAGATACGCAGTATTTT. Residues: CASSPPRGRQSTDTQYF.

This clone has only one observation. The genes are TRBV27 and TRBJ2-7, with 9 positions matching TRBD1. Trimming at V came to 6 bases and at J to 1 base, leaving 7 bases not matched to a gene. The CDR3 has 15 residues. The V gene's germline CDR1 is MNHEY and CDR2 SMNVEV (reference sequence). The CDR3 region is CASSPPGQGSYEQYF. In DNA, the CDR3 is TGTGCCAGCAGCCCCCCGGGACAGGGATCCTACGAGCAGTACTTC.